Below are 30 T cell receptor beta chains sequenced from a single sample in a study of early T cells in non-severe SARS-CoV-2 infection. TCRdb reprocessed the 5' RACE reads via MiXCR and lists one record per CDR3 protein. The sample has approximately 34,000 distinct CDR3 sequences, roughly 7.9% seen once; the top ten hold under 15%. This specimen consisted of whole blood, obtained at baseline. The source of these receptors is an adult who was a healthcare worker with PCR-confirmed SARS-CoV-2 infection or an uninfected control (not recorded which).

The gene calls are TRBV7-2 and TRBJ1-5, with TRBD1 matching 8 bases. This CDR3 spans 15 amino acids. Germline V gene data show CDR1 as SGHTA and CDR2 as FQGNSA. With 5 bases clipped from V and 6 bases from J, the junction kept 9 bases outside the gene matches. The CDR3 DNA reads as TGTGCCAGCAGCACTTTGGACAGGGCGGGTCAGCCCCAGCATTTT. It codes for CASSTLDRAGQPQHF.

This clonotype came up a few times. V is TRBV28 and J is TRBJ2-3, with TRBD2 matching over 11 bases. Germline V gene sequence: CDR1 MDHEN, CDR2 SYDVKM. J gave up 7 bases and V 3 bases, and 9 bases lay outside the gene matches. CDR3 length equals 16 residues. The CDR3 spells CASSFPFLAGGYTQYF. The CDR3 DNA reads as TGTGCCAGCAGTTTCCCCTTTCTAGCGGGGGGATATACGCAGTATTTT.

This clonotype was detected ten times or more. The chain links TRBV5-1 to TRBJ1-1; D not resolved. CDR1 is SGHRS and CDR2 is YFSETQ in the germline V gene. This CDR3 has 13 residues. Trimming removed 0 bases from V and 1 base from J, with 4 bases in between. In DNA, the CDR3 is TGCGCCAGCAGCTTGGGCAGGAACACTGAAGCTTTCTTT. Residues: CASSLGRNTEAFF.

The table lists this clonotype with a few counts. This chain links TRBV18 with TRBJ1-1, with a tentative D call TRBD1 (5 bases). CDR1 is KGHSH and CDR2 is LQKENI in the germline V gene. The CDR3 spans 17 residues. Trimming stripped 3 bases from V and 0 bases from J, with 17 bases between. The CDR3 DNA reads TGTGCCAGCTCACCCCAGGGAGCATATTTCATGAACACTGAAGCTTTCTTT. Protein: CASSPQGAYFMNTEAFF.

V and J are TRBV7-2 and TRBJ1-6; D is uncertain. CDR1 and CDR2 from the germline V gene are SGHTA and FQGNSA. There are 12 residues in the CDR3. V was cut by 5 bases and J by 10 bases, with 9 bases left in between. The CDR3 reads CASSPVSSPLHF. CDR3 coding DNA: TGTGCCAGCAGCCCCGTTAGCTCACCCCTCCACTTT.

At least ten counts were recorded for this clonotype. The CDR3 loop reads CASSALAGGTDTQYF. CDR3 in DNA: TGTGCCAGCAGCGCCCTAGCGGGGGGCACAGATACGCAGTATTTT. This chain links TRBV11-2 with TRBJ2-3; 10 bases match TRBD2. V lost 5 bases to trimming and J lost 1 base; unmatched junction nucleotides: 3. The CDR3 has 15 amino acids. Germline V gene sequence: CDR1 SGHAT, CDR2 FQNNGV. The whole variable domain, filled in from reference TRBV11-2 and TRBJ2-3, reads EAGVAQSPRYKIIEKRQSVAFWCNPISGHATLYWYQQILGQGPKLLIQFQNNGVVDDSQLPKDRFSAERLKGVDSTLKIQPAKLEDSAVYLCASSALAGGTDTQYFGPGTRLTVL.

This clonotype was counted between two and nine times. The chain has TRBV20-1 and TRBJ2-1, with TRBD2 identical over 9 bases. Trimming removed 2 bases from V and 10 bases from J; junction bases left unmatched: 9. The germline V gene encodes CDR1 DFQATT and CDR2 SNEGSKA (reference sequence). The CDR3 has 14 amino acids. The CDR3 loop reads CSARFPGLAREQFF. The CDR3 DNA reads TGCAGTGCTAGATTCCCGGGACTAGCAAGGGAGCAGTTCTTC.

The gene calls are TRBV7-9 and TRBJ1-4; the D is unclear. V lost 3 bases and J lost 7, with 9 bases in between. The CDR3 runs 13 residues. Germline V lookup: CDR1 SEHNR, CDR2 FQNEAQ (reference sequence). CDR3 residues: CASSFSDLEKLFF. Here the CDR3 DNA reads TGTGCCAGCAGCTTTTCGGATCTTGAAAAACTGTTTTTT.

This clonotype was found many times. The V call is TRBV20-1, the J call TRBJ1-6; no clear D. Germline V gives CDR1 DFQATT, CDR2 SNEGSKA (reference sequence). Trimming shortened V by 3 bases and J by 3 bases, and 12 bases separated the two germline ends. This CDR3 region has 15 residues. The CDR3 region has the DNA TGCAGTGCTAGCCCACGACAACTCTATAATTCACCCCTCCACTTT. The encoded protein is CSASPRQLYNSPLHF.

The table lists this clonotype with many counts. The CDR3 DNA reads TGCAGTGCCACCCAGGGCACTGGGGGGGATGAGACCCAGTACTTC. Protein product: CSATQGTGGDETQYF. The J gene is TRBJ2-5, the V gene TRBV20-1; TRBD2 aligns across 7 bases. The CDR3 is 15 residues long. Germline V gene data show CDR1 as DFQATT and CDR2 as SNEGSKA (reference sequence). V gave up 6 bases and J gave up 5 bases; unmatched junction bases: 15.

The chain employs TRBV7-9 and TRBJ2-1, with a possible D match to TRBD1 (5 bases). CDR3 length equals 16 residues. From germline, CDR1 is SEHNR and CDR2 FQNEAQ (reference sequence). The V end lost 0 bases, the J end lost 3 bases, and 12 bases lay between the germline ends. CDR3 region: CASSLAGALVYNEQFF. The CDR3 DNA is TGTGCCAGCAGCTTAGCAGGGGCCCTAGTCTACAATGAGCAGTTCTTC.

This clonotype came up a few times. V gene TRBV4-2 combines with J gene TRBJ2-5; 8 positions agree with TRBD2. J lost 2 bases, V lost 5 bases, and 13 bases had no gene match. The CDR3 is made up of 17 amino acids. In germline, CDR1 is LGHNA, CDR2 YNFKEQ. CDR3: CASSSLHGTRGQETQYF. CDR3 nucleotide sequence: TGTGCCAGCAGCTCACTTCACGGGACTAGGGGACAAGAGACCCAGTACTTC.

V and J are TRBV18 and TRBJ2-7, with 7 bases aligning to TRBD2. This CDR3 region has 15 residues. Looked up from germline, CDR1 is KGHSH and CDR2 is LQKENI. V lost 2 bases and J lost 7; bases outside the gene matches: 11. CDR3 in amino acids: CASSPEAQRGGEQYF. The CDR3 region has the DNA TGTGCCAGCTCACCAGAGGCCCAGCGGGGCGGAGAGCAGTACTTC.

This clonotype was observed a few times. This chain links TRBV29-1 with TRBJ2-5; TRBD2 matches at 11 bases. The V and J ends lost 6 bases and 0 bases, in that order; junction bases with no gene match: 6. The CDR3 extends over 15 amino acids. In germline, CDR1 is SQVTM, CDR2 ANQGSEA. The DNA for the CDR3 is TGCAGCGTGAGGGGACTAGCGGACCACCAAGAGACCCAGTACTTC. It codes for CSVRGLADHQETQYF.

V and J are TRBV7-9 and TRBJ1-6; D perhaps matches TRBD1 (5 bases). Germline CDR1 SEHNR, CDR2 FQNEAQ (reference sequence). V lost 5 bases and J 6 bases, leaving 17 bases between the germline ends. The CDR3 runs to 16 residues. The CDR3 DNA reads as TGTGCCAGCAGCCCGGGGTCCGGACATCCTAATTCACCCCTCCACTTT. Translation: CASSPGSGHPNSPLHF. The full variable domain, completed using reference TRBV7-9 and TRBJ1-6, is DTGVSQNPRHKITKRGQNVTFRCDPISEHNRLYWYRQTLGQGPEFLTYFQNEAQLEKSRLLSDRFSAERPKGSFSTLEIQRTEQGDSAMYLCASSPGSGHPNSPLHFGNGTRLTVT.

This clonotype appeared many times. The chain couples TRBV11-2 to TRBJ2-5; D gene ambiguous. Germline CDR1 SGHAT, CDR2 FQNNGV. The germline V and J ends were trimmed by 4 bases and 0 bases, with 12 bases remaining between them. The CDR3 sequence is 15 residues long. CDR3 loop: CASSSGPDYQETQYF. The CDR3 DNA sequence: TGTGCCAGCAGCTCAGGACCCGACTACCAAGAGACCCAGTACTTC.

This chain uses TRBV7-6 with TRBJ2-1, with 8 bases lining up with TRBD1. J lost 3 bases, V lost 5 bases, and 6 bases had no gene match. The CDR3 consists of 15 residues. From germline, CDR1 is SGHVS and CDR2 FNYEAQ. CDR3 residues: CASSLRQGSYNEQFF. The CDR3 DNA is TGTGCCAGCAGCCTCCGACAGGGGAGCTACAATGAGCAGTTCTTC.

The chain recombines TRBV9 with TRBJ2-5; 8 nucleotides agree with TRBD2. The CDR3 loop spans 15 amino acids. The germline CDR1 and CDR2 sequences are SGDLS and YYNGEE. V trimming: 0 bases; J trimming: 3 bases; junction bases outside the gene matches: 4. The CDR3 coding sequence is TGTGCCAGCAGCGTAGCAAGCGGGGGAAAAGAGACCCAGTACTTC. It codes for CASSVASGGKETQYF.

This clonotype was picked up many times. CDR3 residues: CASSKNRRDNRRDTQYF. In nucleotides, the CDR3 is TGTGCCAGCAGTAAGAACCGCCGGGACAATAGGAGAGATACGCAGTATTTT. The chain links TRBV27 to TRBJ2-3; a possible D gene is TRBD1 (6 bases). V was cut by 5 bases and J by 5 bases, with 23 bases left in between. Germline values: CDR1 MNHEY, CDR2 SMNVEV (reference sequence). The CDR3 is made up of 17 amino acids.

V usage is TRBV5-1 and J usage is TRBJ2-3; possible D gene TRBD2, 6 bases. The V end was cut by 6 bases, the J end by 3 bases, with 14 bases between. The CDR3 runs 14 residues. Germline V gives CDR1 SGHRS, CDR2 YFSETQ. The CDR3 reads CASKREAGTDTQYF. The CDR3 nucleotides read TGCGCCAGCAAAAGGGAGGCGGGAACAGATACGCAGTATTTT.

This clonotype was observed a handful of times. This rearrangement joins TRBV6-2 or TRBV6-3 to TRBJ2-7; D is uncertain. The V end lost 6 bases, the J end lost 3 bases, and 9 bases lay between the germline ends. The CDR3 contains 12 residues. The V gene's germline CDR1 is MNHEY and CDR2 SVGEGT. The chain's CDR3 is CASSPHIYEQYF. Written as DNA, the CDR3 is TGTGCCAGCAGCCCGCACATCTACGAGCAGTACTTC.

This clonotype showed up just a few times. The chain joins TRBV2 to TRBJ2-2; tentatively, D is TRBD1 (5 bases). With 3 bases removed from V and 1 base from J, the gap between germline ends came to 12 bases. Looked up from germline, CDR1 is SNHLY and CDR2 is FYNNEI. The CDR3 is 16 residues long. For the CDR3, the DNA is TGTGCCAGCAGTGATCCCAGGGCCCTGAACACCGGGGAGCTGTTTTTT. Its protein is CASSDPRALNTGELFF.

This clonotype was found a few times. The rearrangement links TRBV12-5 to TRBJ1-5; D uncertain. V shed 1 base and J shed 10 bases, with 8 bases lying between them. Germline V gene lookup returns CDR1 LGHNT and CDR2 FRNRAP. The CDR3 runs 12 residues. The CDR3 sequence: CASGLDVGPQHF. CDR3 in DNA: TGTGCTAGTGGTTTGGACGTAGGTCCCCAGCATTTT.

This clonotype was observed at least ten times. The gene calls are TRBV2 and TRBJ2-1; no clear D gene. There are 14 residues in the CDR3. V was trimmed by 6 bases and J by 4 bases, leaving 13 bases between them. Germline lookup yields CDR1 SNHLY and CDR2 FYNNEI. For the CDR3, the DNA is TGTGCCAGCAGATCGACGGACGTATACAATGAGCAGTTCTTC. This sequence encodes CASRSTDVYNEQFF.

The CDR3 protein is CASSFYVSSGANVLTF. The CDR3 nucleotides read TGTGCCAGCAGCTTTTACGTCAGCTCTGGGGCCAACGTCCTGACTTTC. The V gene is TRBV7-2, the J gene TRBJ2-6; no clear D gene. V was trimmed by 3 bases and J by 0 bases, leaving 9 bases between them. The CDR3 length is 16 residues. Germline V lookup: CDR1 SGHTA, CDR2 FQGNSA.

V is TRBV20-1 and J is TRBJ2-7; D gene uncertain. V lost 0 bases to trimming and J lost 5 bases, with 11 bases between them. The germline CDR1 and CDR2 sequences are DFQATT and SNEGSKA (reference sequence). The CDR3 extends over 13 amino acids. CDR3 nucleotide sequence: TGCAGTGCTAGAGATCCCCTGACTCACGAGCAGTACTTC. The encoded protein is CSARDPLTHEQYF.

This clonotype was counted many times. The rearrangement joins TRBV6-6 to TRBJ2-3; a weak D match, TRBD2 (7 bases). CDR3 length: 14 amino acids. CDR1 is MNHNY, CDR2 SVGAGI, per germline (reference sequence). The V gene lost 5 bases and the J gene lost 2 bases, with 11 bases spanning the gap. The DNA for the CDR3 is TGTGCCAGCAGTCACCGGGGGGCCACAGATACGCAGTATTTT. It encodes CASSHRGATDTQYF.

Ten or more counts support this clonotype. The chain employs TRBV18 and TRBJ2-5; TRBD2 matches at 8 bases. V was pared by 0 bases and J by 4 bases, with 4 bases of the junction left unmatched. This CDR3 region has 15 residues. CDR1 KGHSH and CDR2 LQKENI come from the germline V gene. The chain's CDR3 is CASSPPGLVTETQYF. The CDR3 DNA reads as TGTGCCAGCTCACCACCGGGACTAGTGACAGAGACCCAGTACTTC.

The sample holds a few counts of this clonotype. V is TRBV12-3 or TRBV12-4 and J is TRBJ1-2, with D maybe TRBD1 (5 bases). CDR3 length: 14 amino acids. V was clipped by 1 base and J by 7 bases, with 13 bases between them. CDR3 sequence reads: CASSLGGRDTGYTF. In DNA, the CDR3 is TGTGCCAGCAGTTTAGGAGGCAGGGATACTGGCTACACCTTC.

Only a few counts were recorded for this clonotype. This chain connects TRBV6-2 or TRBV6-3 to TRBJ1-5; no clear D gene. This CDR3 contains 15 residues. The V end was cut by 2 bases, the J end by 1 base, with 9 bases between. CDR1 and CDR2 from the germline V gene are MNHEY and SVGEGT. The CDR3: CASSYVELSNQPQHF. CDR3 DNA sequence: TGTGCCAGCAGTTACGTGGAGCTGAGCAATCAGCCCCAGCATTTT.